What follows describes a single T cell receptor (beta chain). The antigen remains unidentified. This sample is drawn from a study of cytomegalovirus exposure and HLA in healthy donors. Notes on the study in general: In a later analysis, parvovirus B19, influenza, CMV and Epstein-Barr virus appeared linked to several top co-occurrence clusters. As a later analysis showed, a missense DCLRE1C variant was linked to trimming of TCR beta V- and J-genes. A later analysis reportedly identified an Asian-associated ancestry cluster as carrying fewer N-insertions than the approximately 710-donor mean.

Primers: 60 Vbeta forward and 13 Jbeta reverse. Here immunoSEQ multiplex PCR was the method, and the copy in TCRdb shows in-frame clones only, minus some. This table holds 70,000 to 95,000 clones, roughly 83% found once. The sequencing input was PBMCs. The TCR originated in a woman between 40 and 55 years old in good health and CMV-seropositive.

The CDR3: CASSLGFTSGRKYEQYF. In DNA form, the CDR3 reads TGTGCCAGCAGCTTAGGTTTCACTAGCGGGAGGAAGTACGAGCAGTACTTC. This rearrangement joins TRBV7-2 to TRBJ2-7; 12 nucleotides agree with TRBD2. The CDR3 is 17 amino acids. CDR1 is SGHTA and CDR2 is FQGNSA in the germline V gene. V shed 1 base, J shed 4 bases, and the junction held 8 bases outside the gene matches.